One sample yielded the 29 T cell receptor beta chains listed below, sequenced in a study of siplizumab effects on memory and regulatory T cells. Libraries were prepared by immunoSEQ multiplex PCR; TCRdb keeps only in-frame clonotypes and omits some of them. This sample has tens of thousands of clones, with about 93% found just once. Material: CD8+ T cells sorted from blood. The source of these receptors is a human donor in good health.

The V call is TRBV7-8, the J call TRBJ2-3; 8 nucleotides line up with TRBD2. Germline V lookup: CDR1 SGHVS, CDR2 FQNEAQ. The CDR3 loop spans 16 amino acids. V gave up 3 bases and J gave up 6 bases; unmatched junction bases: 11. DNA for the CDR3: TGTGCCAGCAGCTTGATGTCCAGCGGGAGCGGGGATACGCAGTATTTT. It encodes CASSLMSSGSGDTQYF.

This clone has a single count. The rearrangement links TRBV6-5 to TRBJ2-3; D gene uncertain. Trimming left V 2 bases short and J 4 bases short, with 10 bases between. This CDR3 is 14 amino acids long. Per the germline V gene, CDR1 is MNHEY and CDR2 is SVGAGI. The chain's CDR3 is CASSYSPNPDTQYF. DNA for the CDR3: TGTGCCAGCAGTTACAGCCCAAACCCAGATACGCAGTATTTT.

This chain connects TRBV5-8 to TRBJ2-3; D is possibly TRBD1 (5 bases). V was cut by 5 bases and J by 0 bases, with 13 bases left in between. This CDR3 is built from 15 residues. Germline V gene lookup returns CDR1 SGHTS and CDR2 YDEGEE. CDR3: CASSPTVGSTDTQYF. The CDR3 region has the DNA TGTGCCAGCAGTCCGACAGTCGGTAGCACAGATACGCAGTATTTT.

The genes are TRBV27 and TRBJ2-1, with 8 bases matching TRBD1. V lost 2 bases to trimming and J lost 4 bases; unmatched junction nucleotides: 7. Per the germline V gene, CDR1 is MNHEY and CDR2 is SMNVEV (reference sequence). This CDR3 spans 16 amino acids. The CDR3 spells CASSLLGQGVYNEQFF. CDR3 bases: TGTGCCAGCAGTTTACTCGGACAGGGTGTGTACAATGAGCAGTTCTTC.

The chain links TRBV9 to TRBJ2-7; tentative D call: TRBD2 (5 bases). The CDR3 contains 15 residues. Germline V CDR1 and CDR2: SGDLS, YYNGEE. The germline V and J ends were trimmed by 1 base and 0 bases, with 11 bases remaining between them. The CDR3 DNA reads TGTGCCAGCAGCGTAAGTCCTAGCCCCTCCTACGAGCAGTACTTC. Protein sequence: CASSVSPSPSYEQYF.

V and J are TRBV7-8 and TRBJ1-1; 7 nucleotides match TRBD1. CDR3 length equals 16 residues. The V and J ends lost 5 bases and 3 bases, in that order; junction bases with no gene match: 12. Germline lookup yields CDR1 SGHVS and CDR2 FQNEAQ. CDR3 sequence: CASSAGTAGRDTEAFF. CDR3 coding DNA: TGTGCCAGCAGCGCCGGGACAGCGGGGCGGGACACTGAAGCTTTCTTT. The whole variable domain, filled in from reference TRBV7-8 and TRBJ1-1, reads GAGVSQSPRYKVAKRGQDVALRCDPISGHVSLFWYQQALGQGPEFLTYFQNEAQLDKSGLPSDRFFAERPEGSVSTLKIQRTQQEDSAVYLCASSAGTAGRDTEAFFGQGTRLTVV.

This rearrangement joins TRBV7-8 to TRBJ2-1; 10 nucleotides line up with TRBD2. The CDR3 length is 15 residues. Germline V gives CDR1 SGHVS, CDR2 FQNEAQ. J was trimmed by 4 bases and V by 5 bases; bases with no gene match: 5. The CDR3 here is CASSATSGSYNEQFF. CDR3 nucleotide sequence: TGTGCCAGCAGCGCGACTAGCGGGTCATACAATGAGCAGTTCTTC.

The J gene is TRBJ1-4, the V gene TRBV28; D may be TRBD1 (5 bases). This CDR3 has 12 residues. V shed 5 bases and J shed 12 bases, with 13 bases lying between them. Germline CDR1 and CDR2: MDHEN and SYDVKM. The CDR3 nucleotides read TGTGCCAGCAGTATGGGGCTGGTAGAACTGTTTTTT. Translation gives CASSMGLVELFF.

The chain is built from TRBV13 and TRBJ2-2, with 11 bases fitting TRBD2. The CDR3 runs to 18 residues. The V gene end was trimmed by 3 bases and the J gene end by 0 bases; junction bases not matched to a gene: 6. Germline values: CDR1 PRHDT, CDR2 FYEKMQ (reference sequence). The DNA of the CDR3 is TGTGCCAGCAGCTTCGAAAGACTAGCGGGGACGAACACCGGGGAGCTGTTTTTT. This translates into CASSFERLAGTNTGELFF. Together with reference TRBV13 and TRBJ2-2, the CDR3 gives the full variable domain: AAGVIQSPRHLIKEKRETATLKCYPIPRHDTVYWYQQGPGQDPQFLISFYEKMQSDKGSIPDRFSAQQFSDYHSELNMSSLELGDSALYFCASSFERLAGTNTGELFFGEGSRLTVL.

The chain uses TRBV9 and TRBJ2-2; 10 bases match TRBD2. The CDR3 is 16 residues long. Germline CDR1 is SGDLS and CDR2 is YYNGEE. Losses at the gene ends were 4 bases for V and 4 bases for J; bases not matched to a gene: 7. The CDR3 DNA sequence: TGTGCCAGCAGCCCGCTAGCGGGAGTGGGCACCGGGGAGCTGTTTTTT. It is translated as CASSPLAGVGTGELFF.

The chain joins TRBV7-9 to TRBJ2-4, with D hard to call. V lost 5 bases to trimming and J lost 0 bases, with 5 bases between them. Germline lookup yields CDR1 SEHNR and CDR2 FQNEAQ (reference sequence). The CDR3 has 13 amino acids. The CDR3 nucleotides are TGTGCCAGCAGCGAAATAGCCAAAAACATTCAGTACTTC. It encodes CASSEIAKNIQYF.

This sequence joins TRBV19 and TRBJ2-1; 13 positions agree with TRBD2. Germline-derived CDR1 and CDR2 are LNHDA and SQIVND (reference sequence). CDR3 length: 14 amino acids. V was clipped by 7 bases and J by 10 bases; unmatched bases: 7. The CDR3 coding sequence is TGTGCCAGTACACTAGCGGGAGGGCCACGGGAGCAGTTCTTC. Amino acid sequence: CASTLAGGPREQFF. The full variable domain, rest sourced from reference TRBV19 and TRBJ2-1, is DGGITQSPKYLFRKEGQNVTLSCEQNLNHDAMYWYRQDPGQGLRLIYYSQIVNDFQKGDIAEGYSVSREKKESFPLTVTSAQKNPTAFYLCASTLAGGPREQFFGPGTRLTVL.

The chain combines TRBV13 with TRBJ2-7, with 7 bases lining up with TRBD1. The CDR3 has 17 amino acids. The germline V gene has CDR1 PRHDT and CDR2 FYEKMQ (reference sequence). V was clipped by 0 bases and J by 2 bases; unmatched bases: 10. The chain's CDR3 is CASSLGLMGDRPYEQYF. The CDR3 coding sequence is TGTGCCAGCAGCTTAGGCCTAATGGGGGACAGACCCTACGAGCAGTACTTC.

The chain carries TRBV7-9 and TRBJ2-7; 7 bases match TRBD2. CDR1 SEHNR and CDR2 FQNEAQ come from the germline V gene (reference sequence). This CDR3 comprises 14 residues. With 5 bases clipped from V and 6 bases from J, the junction kept 10 bases outside the gene matches. CDR3 DNA: TGTGCCAGCAGCCTCGGCCTAGGGGAGGGCGAGCAGTACTTC. It yields the protein CASSLGLGEGEQYF. Full variable domain (outside the CDR3, taken from reference TRBV7-9 and TRBJ2-7): DTGVSQNPRHKITKRGQNVTFRCDPISEHNRLYWYRQTLGQGPEFLTYFQNEAQLEKSRLLSDRFSAERPKGSFSTLEIQRTEQGDSAMYLCASSLGLGEGEQYFGPGTRLTVT.

The chain recombines TRBV9 with TRBJ1-3; a weak D match, TRBD1 (6 bases). Germline lookup yields CDR1 SGDLS and CDR2 YYNGEE. With 1 base removed from V and 0 bases from J, the gap between germline ends came to 20 bases. This CDR3 contains 19 residues. Here the CDR3 DNA reads TGTGCCAGCAGCGTACTCGTTGGCGCCGGGACAACCTCTGGAAACACCATATATTTT. This sequence encodes CASSVLVGAGTTSGNTIYF.

V usage is TRBV6-1 and J usage is TRBJ1-1, with D unresolved. The CDR3 length is 12 residues. The germline CDR1 and CDR2 sequences are MNHNS and SASEGT. V lost 7 bases and J 6 bases, leaving 12 bases between the germline ends. The CDR3 region is CASMVGMPEAFF. The CDR3 DNA follows: TGTGCCAGCATGGTCGGCATGCCTGAAGCTTTCTTT.

The J gene is TRBJ2-7, the V gene TRBV2, with TRBD2 identical over 7 bases. Germline-derived CDR1 and CDR2 are SNHLY and FYNNEI. V lost 4 bases and J lost 5; bases outside the gene matches: 11. The CDR3 covers 15 residues. Here the CDR3 DNA reads TGTGCCAGCAGTGCCACCGAAGCGGGACTCCACGAGCAGTACTTC. This codes for CASSATEAGLHEQYF.

The gene calls are TRBV15 and TRBJ2-7, with D possibly TRBD1 on 6 matching bases. V lost 3 bases and J 0 bases, leaving 15 bases between the germline ends. Germline values: CDR1 LNHNV, CDR2 YYDKDF (reference sequence). This CDR3 comprises 16 residues. The CDR3 DNA follows: TGTGCCACCAGCAGGGGCCCGGACAGTTACTCCTACGAGCAGTACTTC. As protein: CATSRGPDSYSYEQYF.

The chain combines TRBV6-6 with TRBJ2-7, with D possibly being TRBD1 or TRBD2 (5 bases each). The CDR3 sequence is 14 residues long. CDR1 is MNHNY, CDR2 SVGAGI, per germline (reference sequence). V was pared by 0 bases and J by 5 bases, with 11 bases between. CDR3 sequence reads: CASSYSGTVHEQYF. In nucleotides, the CDR3 is TGTGCCAGCAGTTACTCCGGGACCGTCCACGAGCAGTACTTC.

The chain has TRBV28 and TRBJ1-2; no firm D call. The germline gives CDR1 MDHEN, CDR2 SYDVKM. The ends were cut back, 4 bases at V and 0 bases at J, with 6 bases in the middle. This CDR3 contains 13 residues. The CDR3, as DNA: TGTGCCAGCAGTTCCAGAACTAACTATGGCTACACCTTC. Its translation is CASSSRTNYGYTF.

The CDR3 bases are TGTGCCATAGGAGCCCCCACCACAGATACGCAGTATTTT. This codes for CAIGAPTTDTQYF. V is TRBV6-5 and J is TRBJ2-3, with D hard to call. CDR1 is MNHEY, CDR2 SVGAGI, per germline. With 10 bases removed from V and 2 bases from J, the gap between germline ends came to 13 bases. CDR3 size: 13 residues.

This clone has a handful of counts. This chain connects TRBV19 to TRBJ2-1, with TRBD1 as a possible D gene (6 bases). Germline-derived CDR1 and CDR2 are LNHDA and SQIVND (reference sequence). The length of the CDR3 is 15 residues. Trimming stripped 6 bases from V and 0 bases from J, with 12 bases between. The CDR3 sequence is CASRSGVISYNEQFF. The CDR3, as DNA: TGTGCCAGTAGGTCAGGGGTAATCTCCTACAATGAGCAGTTCTTC.

The chain employs TRBV27 and TRBJ1-5; D may be TRBD1 (5 bases). Trimming cost V 0 bases and J 7 bases, with 13 bases left between them. The germline V gene has CDR1 MNHEY and CDR2 SMNVEV (reference sequence). The CDR3 loop spans 15 amino acids. DNA of the CDR3: TGTGCCAGCAGTTTATCAGGGCCTGGGGACCAGCCCCAGCATTTT. Residues: CASSLSGPGDQPQHF.

The chain combines TRBV13 with TRBJ1-1; D possibly corresponds to TRBD1 (6 bases). Germline CDR1 is PRHDT and CDR2 is FYEKMQ (reference sequence). V was pared by 5 bases and J by 3 bases, with 13 bases between. The CDR3 consists of 14 residues. The CDR3 spells CASSTRTAYTEAFF. The CDR3 DNA follows: TGTGCCAGCAGCACCCGGACAGCATACACTGAAGCTTTCTTT.

V and J are TRBV6-1 and TRBJ2-7; 9 positions agree with TRBD2. Per the germline V gene, CDR1 is MNHNS and CDR2 is SASEGT. The J segment lost 4 bases and the V segment lost 2 bases, leaving 6 bases of the junction unmatched. This CDR3 has 15 residues. The CDR3 sequence is CASSELGTSRYEQYF. The CDR3 bases are TGTGCCAGCAGTGAATTGGGGACTAGCAGATACGAGCAGTACTTC.

V and J are TRBV6-5 and TRBJ2-7; D call uncertain. V was shortened by 5 bases and J by 2 bases, with 13 bases between the two germline ends. The CDR3 length is 14 residues. CDR1 is MNHEY and CDR2 is SVGAGI in the germline V gene. The CDR3 sequence is CASSQSAATYEQYF. The CDR3 DNA is TGTGCCAGCAGTCAGTCGGCAGCTACCTACGAGCAGTACTTC.

The chain recombines TRBV6-1 with TRBJ2-7; D not resolved. Trimming shortened V by 1 base and J by 4 bases, and 8 bases separated the two germline ends. Germline CDR1 is MNHNS and CDR2 is SASEGT. The CDR3 extends over 13 amino acids. The CDR3 bases are TGTGCCAGCAGTGAAGGGACGAGGTACGAGCAGTACTTC. It encodes CASSEGTRYEQYF.

The chain joins TRBV5-1 to TRBJ1-2; D gene uncertain. V dropped 0 bases and J dropped 4 bases, with 10 bases sitting between them. The CDR3 totals 14 residues. Germline V gene sequence: CDR1 SGHRS, CDR2 YFSETQ. The CDR3 here is CASSLDRVSYGYTF. DNA of the CDR3: TGCGCCAGCAGCTTGGATCGTGTGAGCTATGGCTACACCTTC.

The genes are TRBV9 and TRBJ2-1; TRBD2 matches 7 bases. The CDR3 spans 16 residues. Germline V lookup: CDR1 SGDLS, CDR2 YYNGEE. V was clipped by 0 bases and J by 6 bases; unmatched bases: 9. The CDR3 DNA reads TGTGCCAGCAGCGTAGAGGACGGGAGGATGGTCAATGAGCAGTTCTTC. Amino acids: CASSVEDGRMVNEQFF.